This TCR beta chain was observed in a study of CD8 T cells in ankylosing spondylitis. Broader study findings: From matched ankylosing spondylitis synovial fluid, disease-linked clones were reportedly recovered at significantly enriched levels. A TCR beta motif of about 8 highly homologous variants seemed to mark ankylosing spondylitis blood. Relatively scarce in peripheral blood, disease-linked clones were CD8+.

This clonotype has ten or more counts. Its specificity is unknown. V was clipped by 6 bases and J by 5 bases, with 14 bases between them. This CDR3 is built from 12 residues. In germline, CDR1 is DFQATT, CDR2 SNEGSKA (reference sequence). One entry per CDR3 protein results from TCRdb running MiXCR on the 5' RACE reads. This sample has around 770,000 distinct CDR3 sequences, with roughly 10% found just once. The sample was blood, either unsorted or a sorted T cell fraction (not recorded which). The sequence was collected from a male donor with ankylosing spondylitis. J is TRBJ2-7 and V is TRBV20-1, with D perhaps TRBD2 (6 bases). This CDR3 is CSAYGRGDEQYF. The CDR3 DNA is TGCAGTGCCTACGGGAGAGGCGACGAGCAGTACTTC.